These T cell receptor beta chains were read from a single sample in a study of T cells in Graves' hyperthyroidism and ophthalmopathy. TCRdb independently ran MiXCR on the multiplex PCR reads; one entry per CDR3 protein. This sample has under 550,000 distinct CDR3 sequences, with just under 20% found just once. The source material was blood. These receptors were obtained from a man aged 35-49 years with Graves' ophthalmopathy. Both conserved end residues are part of each CDR3.

V gene,J gene,CDR3 protein
TRBV10-3,TRBJ2-7,CAISDPIGGGGGYEQYF
TRBV29-1,TRBJ2-1,CSVDESWGNEQFF
TRBV6-1,TRBJ2-7,CASSDMVSEQYF
TRBV12-3/TRBV12-4,TRBJ1-5,CASSLNMLTNQPQHF
TRBV2,TRBJ1-5,CASTWGGGRNQPQHF
TRBV28,TRBJ1-4,CASRETGTNEKLFF
TRBV3-1,TRBJ2-5,CASKNGAGGETQYF
TRBV6-1,TRBJ1-5,CACRGESNQPQHF
TRBV12-3/TRBV12-4,TRBJ2-3,CASSFRRERHRNTDTQYF
TRBV9,TRBJ2-1,CASSEDSLYNEQFF
TRBV6-1,TRBJ1-6,CASMGGRTTPGSPLHF
TRBV7-9,TRBJ2-7,CASGRDYASEQYF
TRBV2,TRBJ2-7,CASRRAGSYEQYF
TRBV18,TRBJ2-1,CASSPLSGRTANNEQFF
TRBV7-3,TRBJ2-3,CASSSGGDGATQYF
TRBV18,TRBJ2-3,CASSPNPSADTQYF
TRBV6-1,TRBJ1-1,CASRGEGGLEAFF
TRBV15,TRBJ2-1,CATSRDRDSNNEQFF
TRBV5-1,TRBJ2-3,CASSLGAGPRTDTQYF
TRBV4-1,TRBJ1-1,CASSQEPRNTEAFF
TRBV6-1,TRBJ1-3,CASSSGPTSSGNTIYF
TRBV6-1,TRBJ2-1,CASSEGQVRGNEQFF
TRBV20-1,TRBJ2-1,CSASRAGPFYEQFF
TRBV9,TRBJ2-1,CASSVWRTSGGNEQFF
TRBV3-1,TRBJ1-1,CASSLSADRANTEAFF
TRBV10-3,TRBJ2-3,CAISESDSKGTDTQYF
TRBV28,TRBJ1-1,CASSYIPTTEAFF
TRBV28,TRBJ1-3,CASSLGGSSGNTIYF
TRBV15,TRBJ2-2,CATSRRVYAGELFF
TRBV5-1,TRBJ2-7,CASSRGVVGEQYF
TRBV7-6,TRBJ2-2,CASSARTGVGELFF
TRBV7-2,TRBJ2-3,CASSPYRIGTSARGADTQYF
TRBV20-1,TRBJ1-5,CSARGTGGVGQPQHF
TRBV3-1,TRBJ2-1,CASRRDSSNEQFF
TRBV5-1,TRBJ1-1,CASSWPKDGMNTEAFF
TRBV14,TRBJ1-1,CASSHGLGNTEAFF
TRBV20-1,TRBJ1-2,CSADTSRDRDAYGYTF
TRBV12-3/TRBV12-4,TRBJ1-1,CASSSKGAKAFF
TRBV20-1,TRBJ2-7,CSARDEQGAVYYEQYF
TRBV29-1,TRBJ2-1,CSVYPRTSGHEQFF
TRBV6-1,TRBJ2-3,CASRTLSGGGTDTQYF
TRBV12-3/TRBV12-4,TRBJ2-1,CASGKGGHEQFF